The 24 T cell receptor beta chains below were found in one sample sequenced in a study of T-cell reconstitution after alpha-beta-depleted transplantation in children. Preparation of the TCRbeta library involved a method that used unique molecular identifiers. TCRdb independently ran MiXCR on the PCR reads; one entry per CDR3 protein. The profile shows 150,000 to 250,000 distinct CDR3 sequences, roughly 15% of them singletons. Material: PBMCs from the stem cell graft donor, obtained from the stem cell graft. The receptors were gathered from a human donor who donated a stem cell graft to a child with acute lymphoblastic leukemia.

This clonotype was found many times. The CDR3, as DNA: TGCGCCAGCAGTGAGTTTGTGACTAGCGGGGGCTTCCGCAATGAGCAGTTCTTC. Its protein product is CASSEFVTSGGFRNEQFF. This rearrangement joins TRBV10-2 to TRBJ2-1; 12 bases match TRBD2. The germline gives CDR1 WSHSY, CDR2 SAAADI. This CDR3 spans 18 amino acids. After removal of 1 base from V and 6 bases from J, the junction contained 10 bases not matched to a gene.

Turning to this clonotype: Being one base from a much bigger clone, this may be a read error. The V call is TRBV6-5, the J call TRBJ2-3; D is ambiguous. The CDR3 covers 12 residues. Trimming took off 9 bases at V and 2 bases at J, with 9 bases between the two ends. The germline V gene encodes CDR1 MNHEY and CDR2 SVGAGI. In DNA, the CDR3 is TGTGCCAGTCGGGCGATCACAGATACGCAGTATTTT. This translates into CASRAITDTQYF.

This clonotype was observed at least ten times. V usage is TRBV5-1 and J usage is TRBJ2-1; TRBD1 is a possible D gene (6 bases). Trimming pared 4 bases from V and 0 bases from J, leaving 11 bases between. The CDR3 has 15 residues. The germline V gene has CDR1 SGHRS and CDR2 YFSETQ. The CDR3 spells CASSPGASSYNEQFF. CDR3 nucleotide sequence: TGCGCCAGCAGCCCAGGGGCGAGCTCCTACAATGAGCAGTTCTTC.

This clonotype has a count of ten or more. This sequence joins TRBV6-6 and TRBJ1-2, with D maybe TRBD1 (6 bases). Trimming removed 7 bases at V and 6 bases at J, with 15 bases between. Germline V lookup: CDR1 MNHNY, CDR2 SVGAGI (reference sequence). This CDR3 region has 13 residues. The CDR3 DNA follows: TGTGCCAGCACCGAGATCAGGGGTCATGGCTACACCTTC. This encodes CASTEIRGHGYTF.

This clonotype showed up just a few times. The genes are TRBV29-1 and TRBJ2-2; a possible D gene is TRBD2 (5 bases). Looked up from germline, CDR1 is SQVTM and CDR2 is ANQGSEA. The germline V and J ends were trimmed by 7 bases and 7 bases, with 13 bases remaining between them. This CDR3 has 12 amino acids. This CDR3 is CSARGSGGELFF. CDR3 DNA sequence: TGCAGCGCGCGAGGGTCGGGCGGGGAGCTGTTTTTT.

This clonotype was seen repeatedly, ten times or more. The chain is built from TRBV7-6 and TRBJ2-2; D may be TRBD2 (5 bases). The CDR3 sequence is 14 residues long. Trimming took off 5 bases at V and 13 bases at J, with 20 bases between the two ends. CDR1 and CDR2 (germline): SGHVS, FNYEAQ. Written as DNA, the CDR3 is TGTGCCAGCAGCCAGATTGGGCGGCTCGAGGGGCTGTTTTTT. Its protein is CASSQIGRLEGLFF.

This clonotype was observed many times. The chain couples TRBV11-1 to TRBJ2-2, with a possible D match to TRBD1 (7 bases). Trimming left V 2 bases short and J 4 bases short, with 17 bases between. The CDR3 length is 17 residues. Germline CDR1 and CDR2: SGHAT and FQDESV (reference sequence). CDR3 sequence: CASSLIRGTESTGELFF. The CDR3 DNA reads TGTGCCAGCAGCTTAATTCGGGGGACAGAGAGCACCGGGGAGCTGTTTTTT.

This clonotype was observed at least ten times. The chain is built from TRBV12-3 or TRBV12-4 and TRBJ2-5, with 13 positions matching TRBD2. The length of the CDR3 is 16 residues. J gave up 5 bases and V 8 bases, and 11 bases lay outside the gene matches. CDR3 coding DNA: TGTGCCAGCGGGACTAGCGGGAATCGCCCAGCGGAGACCCAGTACTTC. Its translation: CASGTSGNRPAETQYF.

This clonotype appeared many times. The chain links TRBV12-3 or TRBV12-4 to TRBJ2-2; D might be TRBD1 or TRBD2, each matching 6 bases. The CDR3 runs 15 residues. The V gene lost 10 bases and the J gene lost 5 bases, with 20 bases spanning the gap. Here the CDR3 reads CANTKRQGGTGELFF. The DNA of the CDR3 is TGTGCCAACACGAAAAGGCAAGGGGGGACCGGGGAGCTGTTTTTT.

This clonotype has only a few counts. The chain couples TRBV6-5 to TRBJ1-1, with D perhaps TRBD1 (6 bases). V shed 0 bases and J shed 1 base, with 18 bases lying between them. Germline V gene sequence: CDR1 MNHEY, CDR2 SVGAGI. This CDR3 has 18 residues. Written as DNA, the CDR3 is TGTGCCAGCAGTTACTCGGCCCCTCTACAGGGTGGGAACACTGAAGCTTTCTTT. Amino acids: CASSYSAPLQGGNTEAFF.

This clonotype was found many times. The CDR3 protein is CASSQDGRQGQPQHF. As DNA, the CDR3 is TGTGCCAGCAGCCAAGATGGTCGACAGGGGCAGCCCCAGCATTTT. The chain links TRBV3-1 to TRBJ1-5, with 8 bases fitting TRBD1. The junction had 5 bases not matched to a gene; V was cut back by 0 bases and J by 7 bases. Germline-derived CDR1 and CDR2 are LGHDT and YNNKEL (reference sequence). CDR3 size: 15 residues. The full variable domain, with the rest looked up from reference TRBV3-1 and TRBJ1-5, is DTAVSQTPKYLVTQMGNDKSIKCEQNLGHDTMYWYKQDSKKFLKIMFSYNNKELIINETVPNRFSPKSPDKAHLNLHINSLELGDSAVYFCASSQDGRQGQPQHFGDGTRLSIL.

V and J are TRBV5-1 and TRBJ2-7; D not resolved. The CDR3 length is 15 residues. V dropped 1 base and J dropped 3 bases, with 14 bases sitting between them. Germline assignment: CDR1 SGHRS and CDR2 YFSETQ. The CDR3 sequence is CASSLIGPVHYEQYF. The CDR3 DNA reads as TGCGCCAGCAGCTTGATAGGACCGGTTCACTACGAGCAGTACTTC.

This clonotype was picked up many times. The chain uses TRBV28 and TRBJ1-2; 7 bases are shared with TRBD1. V shed 4 bases and J 6 bases; nucleotides not matched to a gene: 11. Germline CDR1 MDHEN, CDR2 SYDVKM. The CDR3 has 15 residues. For the CDR3, the DNA is TGTGCCAGCAGTTCCCCCTCCGACAGGGTGGATGGCTACACCTTC. Translation: CASSSPSDRVDGYTF.

V gene TRBV19 combines with J gene TRBJ2-7, with TRBD2 identical over 10 bases. This CDR3 region has 16 residues. Germline values: CDR1 LNHDA, CDR2 SQIVND (reference sequence). The junction had 16 bases not matched to a gene; V was cut back by 10 bases and J by 4 bases. The CDR3 loop is CANQGGGLAGVYEQYF. The CDR3 DNA is TGTGCCAATCAAGGTGGAGGGCTAGCGGGAGTATACGAGCAGTACTTC.

This clonotype was found many times. The V call is TRBV15, the J call TRBJ2-4; no clear D gene. This CDR3 has 14 residues. Germline loops: CDR1 LNHNV, CDR2 YYDKDF (reference sequence). Trimming took 1 base from V and 4 from J, leaving 8 bases between them. The DNA for the CDR3 is TGTGCCACCAGCAGAGGCCGAGGTAAAAACATTCAGTACTTC. Amino acid sequence: CATSRGRGKNIQYF. The complete variable domain, with remaining parts taken from reference TRBV15 and TRBJ2-4, reads DAMVIQNPRYQVTQFGKPVTLSCSQTLNHNVMYWYQQKSSQAPKLLFHYYDKDFNNEADTPDNFQSRRPNTSFCFLDIRSPGLGDTAMYLCATSRGRGKNIQYFGAGTRLSVL.

This clonotype occurred many times. The chain is built from TRBV28 and TRBJ2-3, with 15 bases matching TRBD2. The CDR3 consists of 17 residues. Germline V CDR1 and CDR2: MDHEN, SYDVKM. J gave up 5 bases and V 4 bases, and 7 bases lay outside the gene matches. CDR3 DNA sequence: TGTGCCAGCAGTTCTCCAGGACTAGCGGGAGGGGGAGATACGCAGTATTTT. It yields the protein CASSSPGLAGGGDTQYF.

This clonotype appeared many times. This rearrangement joins TRBV5-5 to TRBJ1-1; weak D call: TRBD1 (5 bases). The CDR3 extends over 15 amino acids. Germline loops: CDR1 SGHKS, CDR2 YYEKEE (reference sequence). V shed 0 bases and J shed 0 bases, with 9 bases lying between them. The CDR3 DNA reads TGTGCCAGCAGCTTGGGAGCAGGGATGAACACTGAAGCTTTCTTT. Its protein product is CASSLGAGMNTEAFF.

This clonotype was seen only a few times. The chain couples TRBV24-1 to TRBJ1-1, with D perhaps TRBD1 (6 bases). The ends were cut back, 9 bases at V and 3 bases at J, with 19 bases in the middle. Per the germline V gene, CDR1 is KGHDR and CDR2 is SFDVKD. The CDR3 length is 15 residues. CDR3 sequence: CATPGGGALYTEAFF. CDR3 in DNA: TGTGCCACCCCAGGTGGGGGGGCATTGTACACTGAAGCTTTCTTT.

The sample holds many counts of this clonotype. The chain uses TRBV27 and TRBJ1-6; D is undetermined. Trimming shortened V by 6 bases and J by 13 bases, and 13 bases separated the two germline ends. The CDR3 has 12 amino acids. Germline loops: CDR1 MNHEY, CDR2 SMNVEV (reference sequence). CDR3 sequence: CASRSTIEPLHF. CDR3 DNA: TGTGCCAGCAGGTCAACCATTGAGCCCCTCCACTTT.

The V and J genes are TRBV5-1 and TRBJ2-1; 13 positions agree with TRBD2. Germline values: CDR1 SGHRS, CDR2 YFSETQ. J was trimmed by 7 bases and V by 5 bases; bases with no gene match: 9. This CDR3 spans 16 amino acids. CDR3 in amino acids: CASRIRTSGSSNEQFF. DNA of the CDR3: TGCGCCAGCAGGATACGGACTAGCGGGAGTTCTAATGAGCAGTTCTTC.

This clonotype was observed at least ten times. The CDR3 DNA reads TGTGCCAGCAGTTACAGATGGTTATCGGCAAACACTGAAGCTTTCTTT. This codes for CASSYRWLSANTEAFF. The rearrangement joins TRBV6-5 to TRBJ1-1; D remains ambiguous. This CDR3 is 16 amino acids long. Germline CDR1 is MNHEY and CDR2 is SVGAGI. V was clipped by 2 bases and J by 2 bases, with 15 bases between them.

This clonotype was observed a handful of times. The chain uses TRBV6-5 and TRBJ2-5; TRBD2 is a possible D gene (5 bases). The germline V gene encodes CDR1 MNHEY and CDR2 SVGAGI. The CDR3 loop spans 14 amino acids. Trimming shortened V by 1 base and J by 5 bases, and 11 bases separated the two germline ends. CDR3 sequence: CASSYYGMGETQYF. DNA of the CDR3: TGTGCCAGCAGTTACTACGGGATGGGGGAGACCCAGTACTTC.

This clonotype was observed many times. The chain employs TRBV18 and TRBJ2-1, with 12 bases identical to TRBD2. Germline CDR1 is KGHSH and CDR2 is LQKENI. This CDR3 has 15 amino acids. V gave up 6 bases and J gave up 9 bases; unmatched junction bases: 9. CDR3 sequence: CASSSTSGSRGEQFF. CDR3 in DNA: TGTGCCAGCTCGTCGACTAGCGGGAGTAGGGGTGAGCAGTTCTTC.

Many counts were recorded for this clonotype. The chain joins TRBV29-1 to TRBJ2-4; D is uncertain. V lost 6 bases and J lost 2, with 8 bases in between. This CDR3 region has 12 residues. The germline V gene has CDR1 SQVTM and CDR2 ANQGSEA. Written as DNA, the CDR3 is TGCAGCGTGGCAGAGACCAAAAACATTCAGTACTTC. As protein: CSVAETKNIQYF.